This entry lists 13 T cell receptor beta chains sequenced from one sample in a study of CD8 T cells in ankylosing spondylitis. Findings and caveats of the study: Made up of eight highly homologous variants, a TCR beta motif appeared characteristic of ankylosing spondylitis blood.

One entry per CDR3 protein results from TCRdb running MiXCR on the 5' RACE reads. The sample lists about 540,000 distinct CDR3 sequences; roughly an eighth were seen once. No cognate antigen is known for these TCRs. The sample consisted of blood, either unsorted or a sorted T cell fraction (not recorded which). The source is a male donor with ankylosing spondylitis.

This clonotype has only a few counts. The V gene is TRBV7-9, the J gene TRBJ1-4; the D gene is possibly TRBD1 (6 bases). The CDR3 is 14 amino acids. V shed 5 bases and J shed 8 bases, with 15 bases lying between them. Germline V gene data show CDR1 as SEHNR and CDR2 as FQNEAQ (reference sequence). In DNA form, the CDR3 reads TGTGCCAGCAGCAAGGGGGTAATGGAGGAAAAACTGTTTTTT. Translated, it gives CASSKGVMEEKLFF.

This clonotype was recorded at least ten times. The chain couples TRBV5-6 to TRBJ1-1; tentatively, D is TRBD1 (5 bases). This CDR3 is 16 amino acids long. Between the trimmed V and J ends, which lost 0 bases and 5 bases, there was a span of 17 bases. Germline lookup yields CDR1 SGHDT and CDR2 YYEEEE. The CDR3 loop is CASSLGLAGRGTEAFF. The CDR3 DNA reads TGTGCCAGCAGCTTGGGCCTGGCGGGGCGAGGTACTGAAGCTTTCTTT.

The rearrangement joins TRBV5-1 to TRBJ1-2; tentatively, D is TRBD1 (5 bases). The CDR3 loop spans 13 amino acids. The V gene lost 4 bases and the J gene lost 4 bases, with 11 bases spanning the gap. Germline CDR1 reads SGHRS; CDR2 reads YFSETQ. The CDR3 loop reads CASSQDTRYGYTF. The CDR3 DNA reads TGCGCCAGCAGCCAGGACACTCGCTATGGCTACACCTTC. The whole variable domain, filled in from reference TRBV5-1 and TRBJ1-2, reads KAGVTQTPRYLIKTRGQQVTLSCSPISGHRSVSWYQQTPGQGLQFLFEYFSETQRNKGNFPGRFSGRQFSNSRSEMNVSTLELGDSALYLCASSQDTRYGYTFGSGTRLTVV.

This clonotype was recorded at least ten times. The chain combines TRBV5-1 with TRBJ1-2; D call uncertain. The CDR3 totals 13 residues. The V gene's germline CDR1 is SGHRS and CDR2 YFSETQ. The germline V and J ends were trimmed by 0 bases and 2 bases, with 5 bases remaining between them. Here the CDR3 reads CASSLDSNYGYTF. The CDR3 coding sequence is TGCGCCAGCAGCTTGGACTCCAACTATGGCTACACCTTC. Variable domain in full (rest from reference TRBV5-1 and TRBJ1-2): KAGVTQTPRYLIKTRGQQVTLSCSPISGHRSVSWYQQTPGQGLQFLFEYFSETQRNKGNFPGRFSGRQFSNSRSEMNVSTLELGDSALYLCASSLDSNYGYTFGSGTRLTVV.

This clonotype has a handful of counts. The chain joins TRBV6-5 to TRBJ2-1; 8 bases are shared with TRBD2. Per the germline V gene, CDR1 is MNHEY and CDR2 is SVGAGI. This CDR3 region has 15 residues. The junction had 11 bases not matched to a gene; V was cut back by 4 bases and J by 9 bases. The CDR3 DNA sequence: TGTGCCAGCAGTTTAGTAGCGGGATATCAGGGTGAGCAGTTCTTC. Protein sequence: CASSLVAGYQGEQFF.

The chain uses TRBV28 and TRBJ2-7, with D possibly being TRBD1 (5 bases). The CDR3 sequence is 12 residues long. Germline CDR1 and CDR2: MDHEN and SYDVKM. Trimming took off 8 bases at V and 4 bases at J, with 12 bases between the two ends. CDR3 coding DNA: TGTGCCAGCGCGCTTCAGGGTTACGAGCAGTACTTC. Translating gives CASALQGYEQYF.

In this sample, this clonotype turned up many times. The rearrangement uses TRBV7-2 and TRBJ2-3; 9 nucleotides agree with TRBD2. Trimming at V came to 0 bases and at J to 3 bases, leaving 1 base not matched to a gene. CDR1 and CDR2 (germline): SGHTA, FQGNSA. The CDR3 has 15 residues. The CDR3 nucleotides are TGTGCCAGCAGCTTAGCGGCGGGAGGGACAGATACGCAGTATTTT. Translated: CASSLAAGGTDTQYF.

This clonotype turned up a few times. The rearrangement uses TRBV20-1 and TRBJ2-1; TRBD1 is a possible D gene (7 bases). Germline V gives CDR1 DFQATT, CDR2 SNEGSKA (reference sequence). CDR3 length equals 14 residues. V was clipped by 5 bases and J by 7 bases, with 18 bases between them. DNA of the CDR3: TGCAGTGCTCCTAGACAGGGACTGGAGAATGAGCAGTTCTTC. Residues: CSAPRQGLENEQFF.

This clonotype was detected a few times. The genes are TRBV7-2 and TRBJ2-2; 7 positions agree with TRBD2. J gave up 5 bases and V 4 bases, and 7 bases lay outside the gene matches. The germline gives CDR1 SGHTA, CDR2 FQGNSA. This CDR3 is built from 15 residues. The CDR3 DNA sequence: TGTGCCAGCAGCTGGGGGACTATGGGAACCGGGGAGCTGTTTTTT. This codes for CASSWGTMGTGELFF.

This clonotype was seen only a few times. CDR3 nucleotides: TGTGCCAGCAGGGGGCTAGTGAGGCGGGAGGAGGATGAGCAGTTCTTC. As protein: CASRGLVRREEDEQFF. The chain combines TRBV7-9 with TRBJ2-1, with TRBD2 matching 8 bases. V was clipped by 6 bases and J by 8 bases; unmatched bases: 15. Germline CDR1 is SEHNR and CDR2 is FQNEAQ (reference sequence). The CDR3 length is 16 residues.

V gene TRBV2 combines with J gene TRBJ2-1; TRBD1 or TRBD2 may be the D gene (5 bases each). Germline V gene sequence: CDR1 SNHLY, CDR2 FYNNEI. V was shortened by 2 bases and J by 12 bases, with 14 bases between the two germline ends. This CDR3 has 13 amino acids. For the CDR3, the DNA is TGTGCCAGCAGTGAAATCGGGGCCTGGGGGCAGTTCTTC. This codes for CASSEIGAWGQFF.

This clonotype has just a few counts. The CDR3 protein is CASSPRGGLSQFF. The DNA of the CDR3 is TGTGCCAGCAGCCCGAGGGGGGGACTTTCTCAGTTCTTC. The rearrangement links TRBV11-3 to TRBJ2-1, with D possibly TRBD2 on 7 matching bases. The CDR3 spans 13 residues. V was cut by 5 bases and J by 13 bases, with 18 bases left in between. CDR1 and CDR2 from the germline V gene are SGHNT and YENEEA.

This clonotype turned up a few times. The chain links TRBV11-2 to TRBJ2-1, with unresolved D. The CDR3 contains 15 residues. Germline V gene sequence: CDR1 SGHAT, CDR2 FQNNGV. V was clipped by 5 bases and J by 1 base, with 12 bases between them. For the CDR3, the DNA is TGTGCCAGCAGCCACCAGGTGGAATCCTACAATGAGCAGTTCTTC. This codes for CASSHQVESYNEQFF.